A single sample gave rise to the 21 T cell receptor beta chains below, sequenced in a study of OX40 agonist ivuxolimab in advanced cancers. The assay was immunoSEQ multiplex PCR, and TCRdb's table has in-frame clones only and misses some. The sample contains 90,000 or so clones, around nine tenths of which appear only once. The sequences come from CD4+ or CD8+ T cells sorted from blood, collected in a trial of the OX40 agonist ivuxolimab. These receptors came from an adult with an advanced solid tumor such as melanoma, head and neck, liver or kidney cancer.

This chain uses TRBV11-2 with TRBJ2-1, with D tentatively TRBD2 (6 bases). Germline values: CDR1 SGHAT, CDR2 FQNNGV. V shed 5 bases and J shed 0 bases, with 8 bases lying between them. The CDR3 contains 14 residues. CDR3 nucleotides: TGTGCCAGCAGCAAGGACTACTCCTACAATGAGCAGTTCTTC. This translates into CASSKDYSYNEQFF.

V and J are TRBV10-1 and TRBJ2-7; weak D call: TRBD2 (5 bases). The CDR3 extends over 12 amino acids. V was trimmed by 4 bases and J by 6 bases, leaving 10 bases between them. Looked up from germline, CDR1 is WNHNN and CDR2 is SYGVQD (reference sequence). CDR3 sequence (DNA): TGCGCCAGCAGTGTTAGCGAGGGCGAGCAGTACTTC. Translated: CASSVSEGEQYF.

The chain links TRBV10-1 to TRBJ2-7, with D possibly matching TRBD2 (5 bases). The germline V gene encodes CDR1 WNHNN and CDR2 SYGVQD (reference sequence). The CDR3 is made up of 14 amino acids. V was trimmed by 9 bases and J by 2 bases, leaving 17 bases between them. This CDR3 is CARASGQEAYEQYF. Written as DNA, the CDR3 is TGCGCCAGAGCATCCGGGCAGGAGGCCTACGAGCAGTACTTC.

The V and J genes are TRBV5-5 and TRBJ2-7, with 7 bases lining up with TRBD1. Germline CDR1 reads SGHKS; CDR2 reads YYEKEE (reference sequence). J gave up 6 bases and V 4 bases, and 13 bases lay outside the gene matches. This CDR3 is 15 amino acids long. CDR3 in DNA: TGTGCCAGCAGCCCATCGCCGGACAGGTCGACCGAGCAGTACTTC. It specifies CASSPSPDRSTEQYF.

This clone was recorded once. The chain employs TRBV7-2 and TRBJ2-3, with TRBD2 matching 7 bases. This CDR3 spans 16 amino acids. CDR1 and CDR2 (germline): SGHTA, FQGNSA. The junction had 5 bases not matched to a gene; V was cut back by 0 bases and J by 2 bases. The chain's CDR3 is CASSLAPTSYTDTQYF. CDR3 bases: TGTGCCAGCAGCTTAGCTCCGACTAGCTACACAGATACGCAGTATTTT.

CDR3 residues: CASSVRDRVSTNEKLFF. CDR3 nucleotide sequence: TGTGCCAGCAGTGTCCGGGACAGGGTGTCAACTAATGAAAAACTGTTTTTT. The chain recombines TRBV2 with TRBJ1-4, with 9 nucleotides matching TRBD1. Germline V lookup: CDR1 SNHLY, CDR2 FYNNEI. The ends lost 4 bases at V and 0 bases at J; junction bases unmatched: 6. This CDR3 has 17 residues.

The chain links TRBV15 to TRBJ2-3; TRBD2 is a possible D gene (5 bases). The length of the CDR3 is 12 residues. Deletions cut 8 bases from V and 6 bases from J, with 12 bases between. Germline V gene data show CDR1 as LNHNV and CDR2 as YYDKDF (reference sequence). The CDR3 bases are TGTGCCACCTCGGGGAGTTCCGATACGCAGTATTTT. The encoded protein is CATSGSSDTQYF.

The chain recombines TRBV2 with TRBJ2-6, with D maybe TRBD1 (5 bases). CDR1 is SNHLY, CDR2 FYNNEI, per germline. V lost 8 bases to trimming and J lost 0 bases, with 20 bases between them. This CDR3 spans 18 amino acids. CDR3 nucleotides: TGTGCCAGCGGGATGTTGGGGCAGCCTTACTCTGGGGCCAACGTCCTGACTTTC. Protein product: CASGMLGQPYSGANVLTF.

The rearrangement links TRBV6-1 to TRBJ2-7, with D unresolved. Trimming cost V 6 bases and J 1 base, with 1 base left between them. Germline V lookup: CDR1 MNHNS, CDR2 SASEGT. The CDR3 is 10 residues long. CDR3 residues: CASRSYEQYF. CDR3 sequence (DNA): TGTGCCAGCAGATCCTACGAGCAGTACTTC.

The gene calls are TRBV2 and TRBJ1-1; TRBD1 aligns across 7 bases. This CDR3 contains 13 residues. Germline CDR1 reads SNHLY; CDR2 reads FYNNEI. The CDR3 DNA sequence: TGTGGCGACAGGGCATCGATGAACACTGAAGCTTTCTTT. It yields the protein CGDRASMNTEAFF.

The chain employs TRBV7-6 and TRBJ2-1; 8 bases line up with TRBD1. The germline CDR1 and CDR2 sequences are SGHVS and FNYEAQ. V lost 2 bases and J lost 6; bases outside the gene matches: 3. The CDR3 contains 14 residues. CDR3 loop: CASSLQGAINEQFF. CDR3 DNA: TGTGCCAGCAGCTTACAGGGGGCCATCAATGAGCAGTTCTTC.

The V gene is TRBV6-5, the J gene TRBJ2-3; D gene ambiguous. CDR1 MNHEY and CDR2 SVGAGI come from the germline V gene. V was shortened by 4 bases and J by 4 bases, with 9 bases between the two germline ends. The CDR3 is 13 amino acids. CDR3 bases: TGTGCCAGCAGTTCCACTGTAGCAGATACGCAGTATTTT. Its protein is CASSSTVADTQYF.

This clone has more than one count but fewer than ten. This sample also contains other DNA sequences that code for the same CDR3. This chain links TRBV5-1 with TRBJ1-3; unclear D gene. The germline V and J ends were trimmed by 0 bases and 2 bases, with 6 bases remaining between them. Germline-derived CDR1 and CDR2 are SGHRS and YFSETQ. The CDR3 contains 14 residues. The CDR3 DNA sequence: TGCGCCAGCAGCTTGGCAGGTCCTGGAAACACCATATATTTT. Protein product: CASSLAGPGNTIYF.

The chain combines TRBV7-2 with TRBJ2-1; no reliable D call. Germline loops: CDR1 SGHTA, CDR2 FQGNSA. The CDR3 spans 11 residues. V dropped 7 bases and J dropped 6 bases, with 7 bases sitting between them. For the CDR3, the DNA is TGTGCCAGCACCCCTCTCAATGAGCAGTTCTTC. Amino acids: CASTPLNEQFF. Full variable domain (rest looked up from reference TRBV7-2 and TRBJ2-1): GAGVSQSPSNKVTEKGKDVELRCDPISGHTALYWYRQSLGQGLEFLIYFQGNSAPDKSGLPSDRFSAERTGGSVSTLTIQRTQQEDSAVYLCASTPLNEQFFGPGTRLTVL.

The genes are TRBV4-2 and TRBJ2-5, with a weak D call TRBD1 (5 bases). This CDR3 contains 15 residues. Deletions cut 4 bases from V and 1 base from J, with 13 bases between. Looked up from germline, CDR1 is LGHNA and CDR2 is YNFKEQ. The CDR3 DNA reads TGTGCCAGCAGCCTGATATGGGGCGGCCAAGAGACCCAGTACTTC. Encoded protein: CASSLIWGGQETQYF.

This clone showed up just once. This chain links TRBV29-1 with TRBJ1-3; 7 bases agree with TRBD1. With V trimmed by 4 bases and J by 2 bases, 2 bases remained unmatched. The CDR3 sequence is 13 residues long. Germline lookup yields CDR1 SQVTM and CDR2 ANQGSEA. In DNA, the CDR3 is TGCAGCGTTGCACAGGGGACTGGAAACACCATATATTTT. Amino acids: CSVAQGTGNTIYF.

The V call is TRBV6-5, the J call TRBJ1-2; 8 bases line up with TRBD1. The CDR3 is 13 amino acids. The trim removed 6 bases at V and 5 bases at J, leaving 5 bases unmatched. Germline-derived CDR1 and CDR2 are MNHEY and SVGAGI. The CDR3 protein is CASSRGQGYGYTF. CDR3 nucleotides: TGTGCCAGCAGCCGCGGACAGGGATATGGCTACACCTTC.

The gene calls are TRBV5-1 and TRBJ2-2; 9 bases are shared with TRBD2. The CDR3 has 16 amino acids. J gave up 2 bases and V 4 bases, and 6 bases lay outside the gene matches. Germline CDR1 reads SGHRS; CDR2 reads YFSETQ. The CDR3 loop reads CASSPRGGRNTGELFF. CDR3 coding DNA: TGCGCCAGCAGCCCGCGGGGGGGGCGAAACACCGGGGAGCTGTTTTTT. Based on the CDR3 plus reference TRBV5-1 and TRBJ2-2, the full variable domain is KAGVTQTPRYLIKTRGQQVTLSCSPISGHRSVSWYQQTPGQGLQFLFEYFSETQRNKGNFPGRFSGRQFSNSRSEMNVSTLELGDSALYLCASSPRGGRNTGELFFGEGSRLTVL.

The rearrangement links TRBV27 to TRBJ2-2; 9 bases align to TRBD1. V was pared by 6 bases and J by 4 bases, with 6 bases of the junction left unmatched. The CDR3 extends over 15 amino acids. CDR1 is MNHEY, CDR2 SMNVEV, per germline (reference sequence). CDR3 region: CASRWTGVITGELFF. The DNA for the CDR3 is TGTGCCAGCAGATGGACAGGGGTTATCACCGGGGAGCTGTTTTTT.

The chain links TRBV5-6 to TRBJ1-3; 8 nucleotides match TRBD1. Losses at the gene ends were 3 bases for V and 1 base for J; bases not matched to a gene: 6. CDR3 length: 16 amino acids. In germline, CDR1 is SGHDT, CDR2 YYEEEE. The CDR3 protein is CASSSIYRGSGNTIYF. In nucleotides, the CDR3 is TGTGCCAGCAGCTCAATCTACAGGGGGTCTGGAAACACCATATATTTT.

This rearrangement joins TRBV2 to TRBJ2-4, with D maybe TRBD2 (5 bases). Germline CDR1 and CDR2: SNHLY and FYNNEI. This CDR3 has 14 residues. V lost 8 bases to trimming and J lost 0 bases, with 11 bases between them. CDR3 nucleotides: TGTGCCAGCCAAGAGCGGATAGCCAAAAACATTCAGTACTTC. Amino acid sequence: CASQERIAKNIQYF.